Presented here are 20 T cell receptor beta chains from one specimen sequenced in a study of T cell responses to AZD1222 COVID-19 vaccine. Generated by immunoSEQ multiplex PCR, the TCRdb table keeps only in-frame clones and is missing some. The sample lists about 150,000 clones; around 91% were seen once. Source: peripheral blood, taken on day 0 of AZD1222 vaccination. These receptors were collected from an adult in good health.

The rearrangement links TRBV15 to TRBJ1-6; 8 bases line up with TRBD1. This CDR3 is 15 amino acids long. After removal of 4 bases from V and 10 bases from J, the junction contained 9 bases not matched to a gene. Germline CDR1 is LNHNV and CDR2 is YYDKDF (reference sequence). The CDR3 DNA sequence: TGTGCCACCAGCACCCGGACAGGGACAAACTCACCCCTCCACTTT. It codes for CATSTRTGTNSPLHF. Filled out from reference TRBV15 and TRBJ1-6, the complete variable domain reads DAMVIQNPRYQVTQFGKPVTLSCSQTLNHNVMYWYQQKSSQAPKLLFHYYDKDFNNEADTPDNFQSRRPNTSFCFLDIRSPGLGDTAMYLCATSTRTGTNSPLHFGNGTRLTVT.

V usage is TRBV15 and J usage is TRBJ1-5; no reliable D call. CDR3 length: 14 residues. Between the trimmed V and J ends, which lost 5 bases and 6 bases, there was a span of 14 bases. Germline loops: CDR1 LNHNV, CDR2 YYDKDF (reference sequence). The CDR3 DNA follows: TGTGCCACCAGCCCGAGGAGGGAGGCTCAGCCCCAGCATTTT. It is translated as CATSPRREAQPQHF.

This clone appeared once. The CDR3 DNA reads TGCAGCGTTGTAGCGCAGGACTATGGCTACACCTTC. Translated, it gives CSVVAQDYGYTF. The chain combines TRBV29-1 with TRBJ1-2; D gene ambiguous. Germline V CDR1 and CDR2: SQVTM, ANQGSEA. CDR3 length equals 12 residues. V lost 4 bases to trimming and J lost 3 bases, with 9 bases between them.

The chain combines TRBV6-5 with TRBJ2-7, with TRBD1 identical over 7 bases. The CDR3 sequence is 14 residues long. With 2 bases clipped from V and 0 bases from J, the junction kept 1 base outside the gene matches. In germline, CDR1 is MNHEY, CDR2 SVGAGI. This CDR3 reads CASSYRTGSYEQYF. The DNA of the CDR3 is TGTGCCAGCAGTTACCGGACAGGCTCCTACGAGCAGTACTTC.

This chain links TRBV7-8 with TRBJ1-1; D ambiguous. CDR1 is SGHVS, CDR2 FQNEAQ, per germline. The V gene lost 2 bases and the J gene lost 1 base, with 5 bases spanning the gap. The CDR3 is 13 residues long. The CDR3 here is CASSLFSNTEAFF. CDR3 in DNA: TGTGCCAGCAGCTTATTCTCGAACACTGAAGCTTTCTTT. The full variable domain, completed using reference TRBV7-8 and TRBJ1-1, is GAGVSQSPRYKVAKRGQDVALRCDPISGHVSLFWYQQALGQGPEFLTYFQNEAQLDKSGLPSDRFFAERPEGSVSTLKIQRTQQEDSAVYLCASSLFSNTEAFFGQGTRLTVV.

This clone appeared a single time. The rearrangement uses TRBV27 and TRBJ2-5; D gene unclear. Trimming took off 2 bases at V and 3 bases at J, with 7 bases between the two ends. CDR3 size: 13 residues. The germline V gene encodes CDR1 MNHEY and CDR2 SMNVEV (reference sequence). The CDR3 bases are TGTGCCAGCAGTTTAAGGCAGAAAGAGACCCAGTACTTC. It is translated as CASSLRQKETQYF.

CDR3 sequence: CASSLFRSAAGELFF. As DNA, the CDR3 is TGTGCCAGCAGCTTATTTAGGAGCGCCGCCGGGGAGCTGTTTTTT. The V and J genes are TRBV11-1 and TRBJ2-2; no clear D. Deletions cut 2 bases from V and 6 bases from J, with 13 bases between. CDR1 is SGHAT, CDR2 FQDESV, per germline (reference sequence). The CDR3 consists of 15 residues.

The CDR3 protein is CASSTFQGATEAFF. The CDR3 DNA follows: TGTGCCAGCAGCACATTCCAGGGGGCCACTGAAGCTTTCTTT. The chain recombines TRBV3-1 (or the pseudogene TRBV3-2) with TRBJ1-1; 8 nucleotides agree with TRBD1. Germline CDR1 LGHDT, CDR2 YNNKEL (reference sequence). CDR3 length: 14 amino acids. V was pared by 5 bases and J by 4 bases, with 6 bases of the junction left unmatched.

The chain carries TRBV28 and TRBJ1-2, with TRBD1 matching 8 bases. Germline CDR1 MDHEN, CDR2 SYDVKM. The CDR3 extends over 12 amino acids. V shed 6 bases, J shed 10 bases, and the junction held 7 bases outside the gene matches. CDR3 sequence: CASSRYQGAYTF. Here the CDR3 DNA reads TGTGCCAGCAGCCGTTATCAGGGGGCCTACACCTTC.

V is TRBV19 and J is TRBJ2-1; 10 bases match TRBD2. Germline lookup yields CDR1 LNHDA and CDR2 SQIVND (reference sequence). V shed 8 bases and J 9 bases; nucleotides not matched to a gene: 7. The CDR3 is 13 amino acids. This CDR3 is CASCSSGSLEQFF. The CDR3 coding sequence is TGTGCCAGTTGCTCTAGCGGGAGTCTTGAGCAGTTCTTC.

The chain recombines TRBV29-1 with TRBJ2-2, with D possibly matching TRBD1 (5 bases). V dropped 7 bases and J dropped 1 base, with 10 bases sitting between them. The CDR3 extends over 13 amino acids. Per germline, CDR1 SQVTM and CDR2 ANQGSEA. CDR3 sequence: CSARRGNTGELFF. CDR3 in DNA: TGCAGCGCCAGAAGGGGGAACACCGGGGAGCTGTTTTTT.

The table lists this clone with a few counts. An end of the junction does not agree with germline; a read error may underlie this. Other nucleotide sequences from this sample produce the same CDR3. This rearrangement joins TRBV7-7 to TRBJ2-6; D is uncertain. The germline gives CDR1 SSHAT, CDR2 FNYEAQ (reference sequence). The length of the CDR3 is 15 residues. This CDR3 reads CASSSGWGGANVLTF. As DNA, the CDR3 is TGTGCTAGCAGCTCCGGGTGGGGTGGGGCCAACGTCCTGACTTTC.

The chain employs TRBV6-2 or TRBV6-3 and TRBJ2-3, with a possible D match to TRBD1 (6 bases). The CDR3 has 11 residues. CDR1 is MNHEY, CDR2 SVGEGT, per germline. Trimming cost V 5 bases and J 7 bases, with 7 bases left between them. CDR3 protein: CASSTGNTQYF. Written as DNA, the CDR3 is TGTGCCAGCAGTACAGGGAATACGCAGTATTTT.

This clone was recorded a few times. This sequence joins TRBV5-4 and TRBJ2-3; D might be TRBD1 or TRBD2, each matching 6 bases. The germline V gene encodes CDR1 SGHNT and CDR2 YYREEE (reference sequence). The germline V and J ends were trimmed by 1 base and 6 bases, with 15 bases remaining between them. The CDR3 has 15 amino acids. CDR3 sequence (DNA): TGTGCCAGCAGCTTGTTCGGGCCCGGGGGCGATACGCAGTATTTT. Its translation is CASSLFGPGGDTQYF.

The chain employs TRBV19 and TRBJ2-1; 7 bases are a match to TRBD2. Germline CDR1 reads LNHDA; CDR2 reads SQIVND (reference sequence). There are 15 residues in the CDR3. The V and J ends lost 5 bases and 4 bases, in that order; junction bases with no gene match: 8. The CDR3 sequence is CASSSRGEGYNEQFF. CDR3 in DNA: TGTGCCAGTAGTTCGCGAGGGGAGGGTTACAATGAGCAGTTCTTC.

The rearrangement uses TRBV4-2 and TRBJ2-2; 8 bases line up with TRBD1. The ends lost 5 bases at V and 4 bases at J; junction bases unmatched: 9. The germline V gene encodes CDR1 LGHNA and CDR2 YNFKEQ. CDR3 size: 16 residues. CDR3 sequence (DNA): TGTGCCAGCAGCTACTCGACAGGGGAAATCACCGGGGAGCTGTTTTTT. This sequence encodes CASSYSTGEITGELFF.

The V and J genes are TRBV6-6 and TRBJ1-5; D gene ambiguous. This CDR3 is built from 14 residues. V was shortened by 5 bases and J by 3 bases, with 11 bases between the two germline ends. Germline lookup yields CDR1 MNHNY and CDR2 SVGAGI (reference sequence). CDR3 amino acids: CASSLSDFNQPQHF. The CDR3 DNA follows: TGTGCCAGCAGTCTCTCAGATTTCAATCAGCCCCAGCATTTT.

By share, this clone counts as medium-sized. The chain couples TRBV7-2 to TRBJ2-7; D remains ambiguous. CDR3 size: 15 residues. V lost 1 base to trimming and J lost 3 bases, with 13 bases between them. From germline, CDR1 is SGHTA and CDR2 FQGNSA. The CDR3 loop reads CASSLGPPPLYEQYF. CDR3 coding DNA: TGTGCCAGCAGCTTAGGTCCTCCTCCTCTCTACGAGCAGTACTTC.

The chain recombines TRBV6-4 with TRBJ1-1; no reliable D call. This CDR3 spans 14 amino acids. The germline CDR1 and CDR2 sequences are MRHNA and SNTAGT. V was clipped by 8 bases and J by 3 bases, with 16 bases between them. The CDR3, as DNA: TGTGCCAGCTACCGCACTGTAGTGGACACTGAAGCTTTCTTT. Protein product: CASYRTVVDTEAFF.

This chain connects TRBV7-2 to TRBJ1-6; D gene uncertain. CDR1 SGHTA and CDR2 FQGNSA come from the germline V gene. The CDR3 length is 15 residues. The ends were cut back, 3 bases at V and 10 bases at J, with 16 bases in the middle. The CDR3 spells CASSLGSLPRSPLHF. CDR3 nucleotide sequence: TGTGCCAGCAGCTTGGGTTCTCTCCCTCGGTCACCCCTCCACTTT.